The subject of this entry is one TCR beta chain. This specimen comes from a study of blood T cell repertoires in COVID-19. Assay: immunoSEQ multiplex PCR; the TCRdb copy retains only in-frame clones and omits some. The data hold over 100,000 clones, with 75% to 90% observed a single time. The sequenced sample was peripheral blood. The receptor comes from a man aged 55 to 69 with COVID-19, enrolled during active disease.

The CDR3 sequence is CAISEKQGGRYTF. CDR3 in DNA: TGTGCCATCAGCGAAAAACAGGGGGGGCGCTACACCTTC. The chain uses TRBV10-3 and TRBJ1-2, with 8 nucleotides matching TRBD1. V shed 6 bases and J 9 bases; nucleotides not matched to a gene: 9. CDR1 and CDR2 (germline): ENHRY, SYGVKD. The CDR3 is 13 amino acids.